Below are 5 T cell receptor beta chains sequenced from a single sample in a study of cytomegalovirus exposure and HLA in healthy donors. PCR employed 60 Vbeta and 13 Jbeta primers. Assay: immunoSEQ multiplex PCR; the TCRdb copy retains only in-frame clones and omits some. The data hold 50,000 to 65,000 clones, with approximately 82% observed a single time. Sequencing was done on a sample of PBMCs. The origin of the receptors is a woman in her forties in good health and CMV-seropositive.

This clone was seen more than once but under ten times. CDR3 coding DNA: TGTGCCAGCAGTTACGGCGGGGCCGGGGAGCTGTTTTTT. As protein: CASSYGGAGELFF. This chain connects TRBV6-5 to TRBJ2-2; weak D call: TRBD2 (6 bases). The length of the CDR3 is 13 residues. The V end was cut by 2 bases, the J end by 6 bases, with 7 bases between. Germline assignment: CDR1 MNHEY and CDR2 SVGAGI.

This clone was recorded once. The CDR3, as DNA: TGCGCCAGCAGCTCGCCAGAGGGTAAAGAGACCCAGTACTTC. This gives the protein CASSSPEGKETQYF. The V and J genes are TRBV5-1 and TRBJ2-5, with D perhaps matching TRBD2 (5 bases). Germline CDR1 SGHRS, CDR2 YFSETQ. The CDR3 consists of 14 residues. Trimming removed 3 bases at V and 3 bases at J, with 12 bases between.

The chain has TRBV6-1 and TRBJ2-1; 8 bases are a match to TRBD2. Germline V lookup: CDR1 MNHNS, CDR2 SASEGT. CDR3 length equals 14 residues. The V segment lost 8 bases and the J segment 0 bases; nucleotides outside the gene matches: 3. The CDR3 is CASGRGGSYNEQFF. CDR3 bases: TGTGCCAGCGGCCGGGGGGGCTCCTACAATGAGCAGTTCTTC.

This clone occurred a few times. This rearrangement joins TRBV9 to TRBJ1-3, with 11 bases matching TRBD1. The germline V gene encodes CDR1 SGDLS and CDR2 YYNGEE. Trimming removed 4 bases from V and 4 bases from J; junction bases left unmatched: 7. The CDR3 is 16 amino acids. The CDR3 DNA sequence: TGTGCCAGCAGCCGACGGGACAGGGGGACCGGAAACACCATATATTTT. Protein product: CASSRRDRGTGNTIYF.

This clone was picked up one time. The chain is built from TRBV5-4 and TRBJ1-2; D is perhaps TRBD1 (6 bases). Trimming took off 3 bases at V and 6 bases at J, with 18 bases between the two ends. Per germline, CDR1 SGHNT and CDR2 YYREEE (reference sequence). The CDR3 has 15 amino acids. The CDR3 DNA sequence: TGTGCCAGCAGCTCACCCTCTGGCGGGGGCGATGGCTACACCTTC. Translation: CASSSPSGGGDGYTF.